Each of the 19 T cell receptor delta chains below was sequenced from the same sample in a study of γδ T cells in repeated Plasmodium falciparum infection. TCRdb re-identified clones in the multiplex PCR reads via CATT. The sample holds some 51,000 delta-chain clones, roughly 2% seen once. Gammadelta T cells were flow-sorted from PBMC into Vgamma9/Vdelta2+ and Vdelta2-negative populations for bulk analysis. Source material: gamma-delta T cells from blood. Every receptor here comes from a pool of human donors (malaria-infected and uninfected, not separated).

This clone was detected ten times or more. TCRdb lists the protein of a much larger clone for this DNA, which differs at residue 17, so this is likely a read error; the protein given here is translated from the DNA itself. CDR3 sequence: CAYRSAPRGGWGKTDKPIF. CDR3 nucleotides: TGTGCTTATAGGAGCGCCCCCCGGGGTGGATGGGGAAAGACCGATAAACCCATCTTT. V usage is TRAV38-2/DV8 and J usage is TRDJ1, with D tentatively TRDD3 (5 bases). This CDR3 is 19 amino acids long. From germline, CDR1 is TSESDYY and CDR2 QEAYKQQN.

A word on this clone: A far more abundant clone sits one base away, making this likely a read error. The sample contains more than one DNA sequence encoding this CDR3. The chain links TRDV2 to TRDJ1; D possibly corresponds to TRDD3 (6 bases). TCRdb supplies no J gene; here it was assigned by aligning the nucleotide sequence to germline. Germline V gives CDR1 GEAIGNYY, CDR2 EKD. V lost 1 base and J lost 8, with 19 bases in between. This CDR3 comprises 15 residues. The CDR3 loop reads CACDTRVLGDDKLIF. The CDR3 DNA sequence: TGTGCCTGTGACACGAGAGTACTTGGGGATGACAAACTCATCTTT.

This clone has a count of ten or more. The TCRdb record carries a much larger clone's protein, which differs from this DNA's translation at residue 16; a read error is the likely cause, and the protein listed here is the DNA translation. This chain links TRDV1 with TRDJ1, with 10 bases that match TRDD3. J was trimmed by 3 bases and V by 5 bases; bases with no gene match: 24. The germline gives CDR1 TSWWSYY, CDR2 QGS. This CDR3 comprises 21 residues. DNA for the CDR3: TGTGCTCTTGGGAAGGGGATTCTTTGGTGGGGGATACCAAAGTACGCCGATAAACTCATCTTT. Amino acids: CALGKGILWWGIPKYADKLIF.

This clone showed up many times. TCRdb has a much larger clone's protein, which differs at residue 17 from the translation of this DNA, likely because of a read error; what is shown is the protein translated from the DNA. This sample also contains other DNA sequences that code for the same CDR3. The chain joins TRDV3 to TRDJ1; 13 bases line up with TRDD3. The CDR3 is 21 amino acids. Germline lookup yields CDR1 TVYSNPD and CDR2 GDNSRS (reference sequence). CDR3 loop: CAFSVLFYWGIRESYTGKLIF. The CDR3 bases are TGTGCCTTTTCCGTCCTCTTTTACTGGGGGATACGCGAGTCTTACACCGGTAAACTCATCTTT.

This clone showed up many times. The likely explanation is a read error, given a far larger clone one base away. The sample contains more than one DNA sequence encoding this CDR3. This chain uses TRDV2 with TRDJ1; 7 bases match TRDD3. TCRdb leaves out the J gene; it was filled in here by matching the DNA to germline. The CDR3 contains 20 residues. Germline loops: CDR1 GEAIGNYY, CDR2 EKD. Trimming removed 4 bases from V and 3 bases from J; junction bases left unmatched: 25. CDR3: CACEPMGIERVPRVADKLIF. DNA for the CDR3: TGTGCCTGTGAACCTATGGGGATAGAAAGGGTTCCAAGGGTAGCCGATAAACTCATCTTT.

This clone was observed at least ten times. The mismatch at residue 6 between this DNA's translation and the TCRdb protein of a much larger clone likely reflects a read error; the protein shown is translated from the DNA. This chain joins TRDV3 and TRDJ1, with 9 bases fitting TRDD2. There are 19 residues in the CDR3. From germline, CDR1 is TVYSNPD and CDR2 GDNSRS (reference sequence). The J segment lost 3 bases and the V segment lost 1 base, leaving 21 bases of the junction unmatched. CDR3 in amino acids: CAFKERPESLPTRSDKLIF. In nucleotides, the CDR3 is TGTGCCTTTAAAGAAAGGCCCGAGAGCCTTCCTACGAGGTCCGATAAACTCATCTTT.

Concerning this clone itself: A far larger clone is just one base off, so this is likely a read error. Other DNA sequences within the sample encode an identical CDR3. The rearrangement links TRDV2 to TRDJ1; 11 bases fit TRDD3. TCRdb does not report a J gene; here it was assigned by matching the DNA to germline references. CDR1 and CDR2 from the germline V gene are GEAIGNYY and EKD. The length of the CDR3 is 17 residues. V shed 1 base and J 1 base; nucleotides not matched to a gene: 7. The chain's CDR3 is CACDTLPLGDTTDKLIF. The DNA of the CDR3 is TGTGCCTGTGACACTCTCCCGCTGGGGGATACCACCGATAAACTCATCTTT.

In this sample, this clone turned up a few times. The TCRdb protein comes from a much larger clone and disagrees with this DNA's translation at residue 13, likely due to a read error; the protein given here is derived from the DNA. The chain joins TRDV1 to TRDJ1, with TRDD3 matching over 8 bases. Matching the DNA to germline supplied the J gene, which TCRdb does not give. The CDR3 runs 24 residues. V trimming: 2 bases; J trimming: 0 bases; junction bases outside the gene matches: 29. Germline assignment: CDR1 TSWWSYY and CDR2 QGS. CDR3 nucleotide sequence: TGTGCTCTTGGGGAAACGCCTTCACCGTACTGGGGGGTGATGTTGCCGTTCTACACCGATAAACTCATCTTT. Residues: CALGETPSPYWGVMLPFYTDKLIF.

This clone has ten or more counts. A far larger clone differs by one base, so this is likely a read error. This sample also contains other DNA sequences that code for the same CDR3. The chain joins TRDV2 to TRDJ1; no clear D gene. CDR3 length: 15 residues. Germline CDR1 reads GEAIGNYY; CDR2 reads EKD. The chain's CDR3 is CACDTRGPPGHKLIF. CDR3 sequence (DNA): TGTGCCTGTGACACTCGGGGTCCCCCAGGGCATAAGCTCATCTTT.

Remarks on this clone: This probably arose from a read error, given a far larger clone one base away. Within the sample, other DNA sequences also encode this same CDR3. V and J are TRDV1 and TRDJ1; 10 bases are a match to TRDD3. As TCRdb names no J gene, one was assigned here on the basis of a DNA match to germline. This CDR3 is built from 23 residues. The germline V gene encodes CDR1 TSWWSYY and CDR2 QGS. CDR3 amino acids: CALGVDVFLPGGYAGIGTDKLIF. CDR3 in DNA: TGTGCTCTAGGGGTTGACGTCTTCCTACCGGGGGGATACGCGGGCATCGGCACCGATAAACTCATCTTT.

As for this clone: This is likely an artifact of a read error, given a far larger clone one base away. This sample also contains other DNA sequences that code for the same CDR3. V gene TRDV3 combines with J gene TRDJ1; 9 bases are a match to TRDD3. No J gene was available from TCRdb, and it was assigned here by a germline match of the DNA. V was pared by 0 bases and J by 10 bases, with 9 bases of the junction left unmatched. Germline CDR1 TVYSNPD, CDR2 GDNSRS (reference sequence). The CDR3 is made up of 13 amino acids. CDR3 nucleotides: TGTGCCTTTAGTCGGGGGGATACCCGCCGACTCATCTTT. Its protein product is CAFSRGDTRRLIF.

This clone was counted many times. The chain is built from TRDV1 and TRDJ1; 13 nucleotides agree with TRDD3. TCRdb supplies no J gene; here it was assigned by aligning the nucleotide sequence to germline. The CDR3 spans 22 residues. J was trimmed by 0 bases and V by 1 base; bases with no gene match: 17. Germline V gives CDR1 TSWWSYY, CDR2 QGS. DNA for the CDR3: TGTGCTCTTGGGGAACCAAGGCCACAGTACTGGGGGATACGTGAGAACACCGATAAACTCATCTTT. Translated, it gives CALGEPRPQYWGIRENTDKLIF.

Note on this clone: This DNA's translation differs at residue 12 from TCRdb's protein, which comes from a much larger clone; a read error is likely, and the protein shown is translated from the DNA. The same CDR3 also results from other DNA sequences found in this sample. The chain uses TRDV1 and TRDJ2; D possibly matches TRDD2 or TRDD3 (7 bases each). TCRdb lists no J gene, so it was determined here by aligning the DNA to germline. The CDR3 spans 23 residues. Trimming left V 4 bases short and J 0 bases short, with 33 bases between. CDR1 and CDR2 from the germline V gene are TSWWSYY and QGS. The CDR3 spells CALGAMAFLHFAGGPALTAQLFF. CDR3 DNA sequence: TGTGCTCTTGGGGCGATGGCCTTCCTCCATTTCGCTGGGGGCCCCGCTTTGACAGCACAACTCTTCTTT.

On this clone itself: The mismatch at residue 19 between this DNA's translation and the TCRdb protein of a much larger clone likely reflects a read error; the protein shown is translated from the DNA. V gene TRAV38-2/DV8 combines with J gene TRDJ1; tentative D call: TRDD2 (8 bases). Germline matching of the DNA provided the J gene here, since TCRdb leaves it blank. Germline lookup yields CDR1 TSESDYY and CDR2 QEAYKQQN. The CDR3 consists of 23 residues. The CDR3 loop reads CAYRSYFLRMSGGPRKRTEKLIF. CDR3 DNA: TGTGCTTATAGGAGTTACTTCCTACGGATGAGTGGGGGACCCCGTAAGAGAACCGAGAAACTCATCTTT.

This clone appeared a few times. The mismatch at residue 9 between this DNA's translation and the TCRdb protein of a much larger clone likely reflects a read error; the protein shown is translated from the DNA. The J gene is TRDJ1, the V gene TRDV1; 10 bases match TRDD3. TCRdb is silent on the J gene; assignment here came from matching the DNA to germline. Germline V gene data show CDR1 as TSWWSYY and CDR2 as QGS. Losses at the gene ends were 4 bases for V and 0 bases for J; bases not matched to a gene: 26. This CDR3 has 23 residues. In DNA, the CDR3 is TGTGCTCTTGGGGCACCCTATGAACTCCTACTCTGGGGGATAGGAGCTTACACCGATAAACTCATCTTT. Translating it yields CALGAPYELLLWGIGAYTDKLIF.

This clone was detected only a few times. This likely traces to a read error, being one base from a far larger clone. The same CDR3 arises from other DNA sequences in this sample as well. The genes are TRDV1 and TRDJ1; 9 bases fit TRDD2. TCRdb gives no J gene; it was assigned here by matching the DNA to germline. Germline CDR1 reads TSWWSYY; CDR2 reads QGS. The CDR3 spans 22 residues. The V segment lost 3 bases and the J segment 0 bases; nucleotides outside the gene matches: 23. The CDR3: CALGDGAFLRRWGPLYTDKLIF. For the CDR3, the DNA is TGTGCTCTTGGGGACGGAGCCTTCCTACGTCGTTGGGGGCCACTGTACACCGATAAACTCATCTTT.

This clone was observed many times. A read error is likely here: a far larger clone is one base away. Other DNA variants within this sample encode the same CDR3. The rearrangement links TRDV1 to TRDJ1, with TRDD3 as a possible D gene (6 bases). No J segment appears in TCRdb, so it was assigned here by matching the sequence to germline. V dropped 0 bases and J dropped 5 bases, with 34 bases sitting between them. The CDR3 covers 22 residues. Germline lookup yields CDR1 TSWWSYY and CDR2 QGS. The CDR3 loop is CALGELKAHLLRLGLLRDKLIF. CDR3 bases: TGTGCTCTTGGGGAACTAAAAGCCCATCTACTTAGGCTGGGGTTGTTAAGAGATAAACTCATCTTT.

Regarding this clone: The protein that TCRdb holds for this DNA derives from a much larger clone and differs from the translated DNA at residue 6, which likely indicates a read error; the protein shown here is translated from the DNA. The genes are TRDV3 and TRDJ1, with TRDD3 matching over 7 bases. TCRdb supplies no J gene; here it was assigned by aligning the nucleotide sequence to germline. The CDR3 length is 16 residues. V was clipped by 3 bases and J by 3 bases; unmatched bases: 16. In germline, CDR1 is TVYSNPD, CDR2 GDNSRS (reference sequence). CDR3 in DNA: TGTGCCTTCCCCCTATCCCTAGCGGGATACTCCGATAAACTCATCTTT. This sequence encodes CAFPLSLAGYSDKLIF.

The table lists this clone with a few counts. The protein held in TCRdb is that of a much larger clone and does not match this DNA's translation at residue 6, likely because of a read error; the protein shown is translated from the DNA. The chain recombines TRAV14/DV4 with TRDJ1; TRDD3 matches at 7 bases. Germline CDR1 and CDR2: TSDPSYG and QGSYDQQN (reference sequence). The CDR3 is made up of 18 amino acids. V lost 2 bases and J lost 0; bases outside the gene matches: 12. CDR3 residues: CAMRESAGDVAYTDKLIF. The CDR3 DNA sequence: TGTGCAATGAGAGAGAGTGCGGGGGATGTAGCTTACACCGATAAACTCATCTTT.